The next 27 T cell receptor beta chains were all read from a single sample in a study of graft-versus-host responses after intestinal transplantation. Antigens of these TCRs are unknown. Method: immunoSEQ multiplex PCR; TCRdb's copy keeps in-frame clones and lacks some. The data hold about 110,000 clones, with around nine tenths observed a single time. The source was unstimulated CD4+ T cells sorted from spleen or lymph node cells, collected before transplant. The source of these receptors is a human donor who was the organ donor for an intestinal transplant.

In DNA form, the CDR3 reads TGTGCCAGCAGCAGACAGGGACCTGAGCAGTTCTTC. Its protein product is CASSRQGPEQFF. This sequence joins TRBV2 and TRBJ2-1; 7 nucleotides line up with TRBD1. The J segment lost 9 bases and the V segment lost 6 bases, leaving 5 bases of the junction unmatched. Germline assignment: CDR1 SNHLY and CDR2 FYNNEI. This CDR3 comprises 12 residues.

The V call is TRBV30, the J call TRBJ1-3; TRBD1 matches 7 bases. Trimming removed 5 bases from V and 0 bases from J; junction bases left unmatched: 1. Per the germline V gene, CDR1 is GTSNPN and CDR2 is SVGIG (reference sequence). The CDR3 loop spans 13 amino acids. The CDR3 reads CAWGTVSGNTIYF. In DNA form, the CDR3 reads TGTGCCTGGGGGACAGTCTCTGGAAACACCATATATTTT. The variable domain in full, completed from reference TRBV30 and TRBJ1-3, reads SQTIHQWPATLVQPVGSPLSLECTVEGTSNPNLYWYRQAAGRGLQLLFYSVGIGQISSEVPQNLSASRPQDRQFILSSKKLLLSDSGFYLCAWGTVSGNTIYFGEGSWLTVV.

The V and J genes are TRBV2 and TRBJ2-7; no definite D call. V gave up 6 bases and J gave up 0 bases, with 15 bases separating them. Germline loops: CDR1 SNHLY, CDR2 FYNNEI. There are 15 residues in the CDR3. Here the CDR3 DNA reads TGTGCCAGCAGGGCCACTCTGACGAGCTCCTACGAGCAGTACTTC. Translated, it gives CASRATLTSSYEQYF.

The chain has TRBV5-1 and TRBJ2-7; tentatively, D is TRBD1 or TRBD2 (5 bases each). The V end lost 4 bases, the J end lost 2 bases, and 10 bases lay between the germline ends. The germline gives CDR1 SGHRS, CDR2 YFSETQ. CDR3 length: 13 residues. CDR3 in DNA: TGCGCCAGCAGCCGGGACCCCACCTACGAGCAGTACTTC. This translates into CASSRDPTYEQYF. Combining the CDR3 with reference TRBV5-1 and TRBJ2-7 gives the whole variable domain KAGVTQTPRYLIKTRGQQVTLSCSPISGHRSVSWYQQTPGQGLQFLFEYFSETQRNKGNFPGRFSGRQFSNSRSEMNVSTLELGDSALYLCASSRDPTYEQYFGPGTRLTVT.

This clone was picked up one time. V is TRBV19 and J is TRBJ1-1; D is perhaps TRBD1 (5 bases). This CDR3 is 13 amino acids long. V was pared by 4 bases and J by 7 bases, with 13 bases between. Germline CDR1 and CDR2: LNHDA and SQIVND (reference sequence). The CDR3 DNA follows: TGTGCCAGTAGTACGGGACTTCAGGATGAAGCTTTCTTT. Residues: CASSTGLQDEAFF.

This clone was seen more than once but under ten times. DNA of the CDR3: TGTGCCAGCAGCTTAGGGCCCGACAGGGGTTGGGGTCGGACTGAAGCTTTCTTT. Translated, it gives CASSLGPDRGWGRTEAFF. The chain employs TRBV13 and TRBJ1-1, with 8 bases lining up with TRBD1. Germline values: CDR1 PRHDT, CDR2 FYEKMQ (reference sequence). Losses at the gene ends were 0 bases for V and 5 bases for J; bases not matched to a gene: 14. The CDR3 spans 18 residues.

This clone was observed once. The gene calls are TRBV5-4 and TRBJ1-5; D possibly corresponds to TRBD1 (6 bases). The V end lost 1 base, the J end lost 5 bases, and 7 bases lay between the germline ends. Germline CDR1 reads SGHNT; CDR2 reads YYREEE (reference sequence). The CDR3 is 13 amino acids. In DNA, the CDR3 is TGTGCCAGCAGCTTGAACAGGGATCAGCCCCAGCATTTT. Translation gives CASSLNRDQPQHF.

The chain joins TRBV5-1 to TRBJ2-3; TRBD1 matches at 8 bases. The CDR3 consists of 15 residues. The V segment lost 3 bases and the J segment 2 bases; nucleotides outside the gene matches: 5. Germline loops: CDR1 SGHRS, CDR2 YFSETQ. CDR3 sequence: CASSWDRPHTDTQYF. The CDR3 DNA sequence: TGCGCCAGCAGCTGGGACAGGCCTCACACAGATACGCAGTATTTT.

This clone came up once. The V gene is TRBV5-1, the J gene TRBJ1-2; D remains unclear. V gave up 0 bases and J gave up 4 bases, with 7 bases separating them. The CDR3 length is 13 residues. CDR1 and CDR2 from the germline V gene are SGHRS and YFSETQ. CDR3 bases: TGCGCCAGCAGCTTGGATCACGGCTATGGCTACACCTTC. This codes for CASSLDHGYGYTF.

This clone was seen only once. CDR3 in amino acids: CASSYSGTGKLFF. DNA for the CDR3: TGTGCCAGCAGTTACTCGGGGACCGGGAAACTGTTTTTT. The V gene is TRBV6-6, the J gene TRBJ1-4; maybe TRBD1 (5 bases). The CDR3 has 13 residues. The V end lost 0 bases, the J end lost 11 bases, and 10 bases lay between the germline ends. CDR1 is MNHNY and CDR2 is SVGAGI in the germline V gene (reference sequence).

This sequence joins TRBV5-1 and TRBJ2-7; TRBD1 agrees at 8 bases. This CDR3 has 14 residues. Germline V gene sequence: CDR1 SGHRS, CDR2 YFSETQ. V dropped 4 bases and J dropped 6; count of bases not matched to a gene: 9. The CDR3 coding sequence is TGCGCCAGCAGCCGCGGACAGGGCCAAGGCGAGCAGTACTTC. As protein: CASSRGQGQGEQYF. Together with reference TRBV5-1 and TRBJ2-7, the CDR3 gives the full variable domain: KAGVTQTPRYLIKTRGQQVTLSCSPISGHRSVSWYQQTPGQGLQFLFEYFSETQRNKGNFPGRFSGRQFSNSRSEMNVSTLELGDSALYLCASSRGQGQGEQYFGPGTRLTVT.

J is TRBJ2-3 and V is TRBV6-1; D is uncertain. The CDR3 length is 15 residues. With 3 bases removed from V and 6 bases from J, the gap between germline ends came to 16 bases. Germline CDR1 MNHNS, CDR2 SASEGT. CDR3 protein: CASSDWAGLSDTQYF. The CDR3 DNA reads as TGTGCCAGCAGTGATTGGGCAGGCCTCTCGGATACGCAGTATTTT.

Regarding this clone: One end of the junction is discordant with germline, which a read error may explain. The chain carries TRBV27 and TRBJ1-2, with 8 bases matching TRBD1. The CDR3 has 15 residues. The germline V gene has CDR1 MNHEY and CDR2 SMNVEV (reference sequence). The CDR3 region has the DNA TGTGCCCGCAGTTTATCAGGGGGCGTAGAGGGGGGCTACACCTTC. This gives the protein CARSLSGGVEGGYTF.

In DNA form, the CDR3 reads TGTGCCAGCATATTGCGGGATAGCTACAATGAGCAGTTCTTC. The encoded protein is CASILRDSYNEQFF. This sequence joins TRBV2 and TRBJ2-1; D possibly corresponds to TRBD2 (6 bases). The V gene's germline CDR1 is SNHLY and CDR2 FYNNEI. The CDR3 consists of 14 residues. Deletions cut 7 bases from V and 3 bases from J, with 13 bases between. The variable domain in full, completed from reference TRBV2 and TRBJ2-1, reads EPEVTQTPSHQVTQMGQEVILRCVPISNHLYFYWYRQILGQKVEFLVSFYNNEISEKSEIFDDQFSVERPDGSNFTLKIRSTKLEDSAMYFCASILRDSYNEQFFGPGTRLTVL.

This chain joins TRBV6-5 and TRBJ2-1; D perhaps matches TRBD1 (6 bases). This CDR3 has 13 amino acids. Trimming removed 6 bases from V and 4 bases from J, with 10 bases in between. The germline CDR1 and CDR2 sequences are MNHEY and SVGAGI. CDR3 nucleotide sequence: TGTGCCAGCAGCCGAGGACAGTACAATGAGCAGTTCTTC. Translation: CASSRGQYNEQFF.

The chain combines TRBV7-9 with TRBJ2-3, with 10 nucleotides matching TRBD1. The CDR3 is made up of 16 amino acids. Germline V gives CDR1 SEHNR, CDR2 FQNEAQ (reference sequence). V lost 2 bases, J lost 2 bases, and 4 bases stayed unmatched. CDR3 loop: CASSLPGQGVTDTQYF. The DNA for the CDR3 is TGTGCCAGCAGCTTACCCGGACAGGGGGTCACAGATACGCAGTATTTT. The whole variable domain, remainder taken from reference TRBV7-9 and TRBJ2-3, is DTGVSQNPRHKITKRGQNVTFRCDPISEHNRLYWYRQTLGQGPEFLTYFQNEAQLEKSRLLSDRFSAERPKGSFSTLEIQRTEQGDSAMYLCASSLPGQGVTDTQYFGPGTRLTVL.

The chain uses TRBV11-2 and TRBJ2-7; 9 bases agree with TRBD2. Germline lookup yields CDR1 SGHAT and CDR2 FQNNGV. The V and J ends lost 1 base and 0 bases, in that order; junction bases with no gene match: 1. The CDR3 is 15 amino acids. CDR3 DNA: TGTGCCAGCAGCTTAGTAGCGGGAGTCTCCTACGAGCAGTACTTC. Residues: CASSLVAGVSYEQYF.

The rearrangement joins TRBV15 to TRBJ2-3; D gene uncertain. Per the germline V gene, CDR1 is LNHNV and CDR2 is YYDKDF (reference sequence). V shed 3 bases and J shed 3 bases, with 16 bases lying between them. The CDR3 is 16 residues long. Written as DNA, the CDR3 is TGTGCCACCAGCAGGGTTAGGTCCGTGGGGACAGATACGCAGTATTTT. Translation gives CATSRVRSVGTDTQYF.

The chain employs TRBV2 and TRBJ2-7; 9 positions agree with TRBD2. CDR1 and CDR2 from the germline V gene are SNHLY and FYNNEI. Trimming cost V 5 bases and J 4 bases; bases outside gene matches: 6. The length of the CDR3 is 14 residues. The CDR3 here is CASSILTSGYEQYF. The CDR3 region has the DNA TGTGCCAGCAGTATCCTAACTAGCGGGTACGAGCAGTACTTC.

This chain connects TRBV20-1 to TRBJ1-2; D gene ambiguous. This CDR3 is 11 amino acids long. Between the trimmed V and J ends, which lost 6 bases and 8 bases, there was a span of 13 bases. Germline CDR1 reads DFQATT; CDR2 reads SNEGSKA (reference sequence). This CDR3 is CSAKKREGYTF. The CDR3 DNA reads TGCAGTGCCAAGAAGCGGGAAGGCTACACCTTC.

The DNA for the CDR3 is TGTGCCACCAGAGTGGGACTAGCGGGACTCTACGAGCAGTACTTC. It codes for CATRVGLAGLYEQYF. This rearrangement joins TRBV27 to TRBJ2-7; the match to TRBD2 covers 13 bases. CDR1 MNHEY and CDR2 SMNVEV come from the germline V gene (reference sequence). The CDR3 is 15 residues long. V dropped 10 bases and J dropped 3; count of bases not matched to a gene: 9.

V and J are TRBV9 and TRBJ1-4; D perhaps matches TRBD1 (5 bases). V was trimmed by 2 bases and J by 3 bases, leaving 17 bases between them. CDR1 is SGDLS, CDR2 YYNGEE, per germline. This CDR3 region has 17 residues. CDR3 sequence reads: CASSVGLGATANEKLFF. The CDR3 DNA is TGTGCCAGCAGCGTGGGTTTAGGGGCAACGGCTAATGAAAAACTGTTTTTT.

The chain employs TRBV7-8 and TRBJ1-1; a weak D match, TRBD1 (6 bases). From germline, CDR1 is SGHVS and CDR2 FQNEAQ. Trimming removed 1 base from V and 4 bases from J, with 7 bases in between. This CDR3 has 13 residues. CDR3 in DNA: TGTGCCAGCAGCTTAGAGGGGGGCACTGAAGCTTTCTTT. Its protein product is CASSLEGGTEAFF.

This chain connects TRBV21-1 to TRBJ2-1. TRBV21-1 is noted as a pseudogene. This CDR3 contains 11 residues. CDR3 in amino acids: CASSKLDGQFF. DNA of the CDR3: TGTGCCAGCAGCAAATTGGATGGGCAGTTCTTC.

Written as DNA, the CDR3 is TGCGCCAGCAGCGAGGGGGTGGAGACCCAGTACTTC. The encoded protein is CASSEGVETQYF. The chain combines TRBV5-1 with TRBJ2-5; D may be TRBD1 (6 bases). Germline CDR1 reads SGHRS; CDR2 reads YFSETQ. The CDR3 runs 12 residues. The V end was cut by 4 bases, the J end by 5 bases, with 9 bases between.

This chain joins TRBV30 and TRBJ2-3; 8 bases are shared with TRBD2. J was trimmed by 4 bases and V by 0 bases; bases with no gene match: 6. Germline CDR1 and CDR2: GTSNPN and SVGIG (reference sequence). The CDR3 length is 15 residues. Written as DNA, the CDR3 is TGTGCCTGGAGTGTACGAGCGGGGGTTCCAGATACGCAGTATTTT. It specifies CAWSVRAGVPDTQYF.

V gene TRBV7-3 combines with J gene TRBJ2-7, with 9 bases aligning to TRBD2. CDR1 and CDR2 from the germline V gene are SGHTA and FQGTGA. Trimming took 2 bases from V and 0 from J; bases not matched to a gene: 5. The CDR3 sequence is 16 residues long. The chain's CDR3 is CASSLAGGLGSYEQYF. The CDR3 DNA reads as TGTGCCAGCAGCTTAGCGGGAGGGCTCGGCTCCTACGAGCAGTACTTC.